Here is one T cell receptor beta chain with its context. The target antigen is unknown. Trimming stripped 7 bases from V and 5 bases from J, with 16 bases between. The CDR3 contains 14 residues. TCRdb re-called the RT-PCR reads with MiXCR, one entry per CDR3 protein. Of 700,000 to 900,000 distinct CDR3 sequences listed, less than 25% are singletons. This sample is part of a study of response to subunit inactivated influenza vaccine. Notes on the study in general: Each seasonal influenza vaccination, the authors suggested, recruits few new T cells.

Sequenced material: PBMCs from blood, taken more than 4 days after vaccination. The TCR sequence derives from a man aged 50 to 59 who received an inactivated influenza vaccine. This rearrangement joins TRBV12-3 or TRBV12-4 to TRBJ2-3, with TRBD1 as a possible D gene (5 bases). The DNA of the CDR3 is TGTGCCAGCATTCACAGAGTTCAGGGAGATACGCAGTATTTT. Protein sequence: CASIHRVQGDTQYF.